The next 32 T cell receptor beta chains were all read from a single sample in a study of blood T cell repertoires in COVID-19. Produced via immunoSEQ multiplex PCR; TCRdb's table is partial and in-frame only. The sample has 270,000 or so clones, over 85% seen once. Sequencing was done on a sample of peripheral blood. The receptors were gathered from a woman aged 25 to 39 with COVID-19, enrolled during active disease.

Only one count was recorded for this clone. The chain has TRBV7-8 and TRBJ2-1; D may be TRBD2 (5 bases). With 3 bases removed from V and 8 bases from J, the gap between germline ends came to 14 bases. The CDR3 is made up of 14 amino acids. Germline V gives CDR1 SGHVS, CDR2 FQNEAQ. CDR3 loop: CASSFTSRADEQFF. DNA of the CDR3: TGTGCCAGCAGCTTTACTAGTAGGGCCGATGAGCAGTTCTTC.

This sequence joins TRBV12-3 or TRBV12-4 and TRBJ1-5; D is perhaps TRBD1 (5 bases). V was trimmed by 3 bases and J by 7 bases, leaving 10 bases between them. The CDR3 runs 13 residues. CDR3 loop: CASSFAGGQPQHF. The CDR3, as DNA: TGTGCCAGCAGTTTCGCCGGGGGACAGCCCCAGCATTTT.

CDR3 nucleotides: TGTGCCAGCAGTGTCACAGCCGGCAAATACTATGGCTACACCTTC. This gives the protein CASSVTAGKYYGYTF. V is TRBV6-4 and J is TRBJ1-2; D gene unclear. V was shortened by 4 bases and J by 3 bases, with 15 bases between the two germline ends. Germline lookup yields CDR1 MRHNA and CDR2 SNTAGT. The CDR3 extends over 15 amino acids.

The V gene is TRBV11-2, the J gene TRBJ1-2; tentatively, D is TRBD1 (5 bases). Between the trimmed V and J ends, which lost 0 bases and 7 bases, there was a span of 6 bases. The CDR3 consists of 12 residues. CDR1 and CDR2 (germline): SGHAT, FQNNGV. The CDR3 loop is CASSLEGVGYTF. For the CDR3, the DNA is TGTGCCAGCAGCTTAGAAGGGGTTGGCTACACCTTC.

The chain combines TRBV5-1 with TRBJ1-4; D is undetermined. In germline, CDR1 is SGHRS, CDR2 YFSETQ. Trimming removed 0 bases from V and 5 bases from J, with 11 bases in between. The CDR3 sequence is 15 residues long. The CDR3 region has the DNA TGCGCCAGCAGCTTGGCCTTTAGGGAGAATGAAAAACTGTTTTTT. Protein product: CASSLAFRENEKLFF.

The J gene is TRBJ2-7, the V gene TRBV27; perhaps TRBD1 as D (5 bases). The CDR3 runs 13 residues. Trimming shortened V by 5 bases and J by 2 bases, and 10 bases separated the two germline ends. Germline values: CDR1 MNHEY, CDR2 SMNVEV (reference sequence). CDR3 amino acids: CASSKPGPYEQYF. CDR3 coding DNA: TGTGCCAGCAGTAAACCAGGGCCCTACGAGCAGTACTTC.

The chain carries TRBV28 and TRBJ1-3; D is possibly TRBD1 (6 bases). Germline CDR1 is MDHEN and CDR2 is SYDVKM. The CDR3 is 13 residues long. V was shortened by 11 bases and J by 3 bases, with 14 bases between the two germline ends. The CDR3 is CASKQGYGNTIYF. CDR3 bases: TGTGCCTCCAAGCAGGGGTATGGAAACACCATATATTTT.

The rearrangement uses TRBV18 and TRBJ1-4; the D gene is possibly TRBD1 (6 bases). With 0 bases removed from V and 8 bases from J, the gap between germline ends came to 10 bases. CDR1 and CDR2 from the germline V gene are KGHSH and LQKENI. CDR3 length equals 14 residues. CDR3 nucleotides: TGTGCCAGCTCACCACCGACAGGCCGGGAAAAACTGTTTTTT. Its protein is CASSPPTGREKLFF.

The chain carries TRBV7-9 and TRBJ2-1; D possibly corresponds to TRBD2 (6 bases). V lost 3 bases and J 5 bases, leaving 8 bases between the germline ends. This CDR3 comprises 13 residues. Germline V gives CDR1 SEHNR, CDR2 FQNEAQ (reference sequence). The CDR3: CASSFGGNNEQFF. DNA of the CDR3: TGTGCCAGCAGCTTTGGGGGGAACAATGAGCAGTTCTTC. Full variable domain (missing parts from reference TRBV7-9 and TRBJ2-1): DTGVSQNPRHKITKRGQNVTFRCDPISEHNRLYWYRQTLGQGPEFLTYFQNEAQLEKSRLLSDRFSAERPKGSFSTLEIQRTEQGDSAMYLCASSFGGNNEQFFGPGTRLTVL.

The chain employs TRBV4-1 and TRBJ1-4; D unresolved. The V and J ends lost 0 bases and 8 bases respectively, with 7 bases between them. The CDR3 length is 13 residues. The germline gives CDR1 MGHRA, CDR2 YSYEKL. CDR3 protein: CASSQDGEEKLFF. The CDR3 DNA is TGCGCCAGCAGCCAAGATGGAGAGGAAAAACTGTTTTTT.

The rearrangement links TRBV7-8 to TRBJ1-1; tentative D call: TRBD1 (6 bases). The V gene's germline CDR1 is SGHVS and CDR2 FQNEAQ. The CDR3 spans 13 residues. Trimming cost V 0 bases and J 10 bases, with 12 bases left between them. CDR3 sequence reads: CASSLAGTLRAFF. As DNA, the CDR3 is TGTGCCAGCAGCTTAGCCGGGACACTAAGAGCTTTCTTT.

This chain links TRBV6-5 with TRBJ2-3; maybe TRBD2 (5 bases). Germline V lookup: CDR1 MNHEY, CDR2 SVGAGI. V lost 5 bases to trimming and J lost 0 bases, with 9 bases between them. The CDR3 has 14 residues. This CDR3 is CASSQEDSTDTQYF. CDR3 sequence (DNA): TGTGCCAGCAGTCAGGAGGACAGCACAGATACGCAGTATTTT.

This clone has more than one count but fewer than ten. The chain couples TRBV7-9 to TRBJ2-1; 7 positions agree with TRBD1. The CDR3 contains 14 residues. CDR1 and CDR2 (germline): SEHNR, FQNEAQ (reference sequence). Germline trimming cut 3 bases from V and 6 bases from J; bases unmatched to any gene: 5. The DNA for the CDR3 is TGTGCCAGCAGCTTGGGGAAGGGGGCCAATGAGCAGTTCTTC. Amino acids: CASSLGKGANEQFF.

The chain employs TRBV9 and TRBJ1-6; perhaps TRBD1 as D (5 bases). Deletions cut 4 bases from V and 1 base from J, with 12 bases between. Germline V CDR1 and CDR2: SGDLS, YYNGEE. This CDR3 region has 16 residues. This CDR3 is CASSSREGSYNSPLHF. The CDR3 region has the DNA TGTGCCAGCAGCAGTCGGGAGGGGTCCTATAATTCACCCCTCCACTTT.

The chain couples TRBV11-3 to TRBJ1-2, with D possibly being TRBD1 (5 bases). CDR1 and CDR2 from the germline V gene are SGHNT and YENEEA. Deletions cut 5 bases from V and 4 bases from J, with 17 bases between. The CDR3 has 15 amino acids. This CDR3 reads CASSLSAGGGYGYTF. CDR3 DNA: TGTGCCAGCAGCCTCTCGGCGGGGGGTGGCTATGGCTACACCTTC.

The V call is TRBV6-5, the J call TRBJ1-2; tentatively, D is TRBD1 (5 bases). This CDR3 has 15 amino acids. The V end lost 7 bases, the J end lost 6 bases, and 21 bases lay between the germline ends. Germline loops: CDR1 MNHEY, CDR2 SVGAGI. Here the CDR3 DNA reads TGTGCCAGCATCGGCCGGGGGACCCGGTTAAATGGCTACACCTTC. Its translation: CASIGRGTRLNGYTF.

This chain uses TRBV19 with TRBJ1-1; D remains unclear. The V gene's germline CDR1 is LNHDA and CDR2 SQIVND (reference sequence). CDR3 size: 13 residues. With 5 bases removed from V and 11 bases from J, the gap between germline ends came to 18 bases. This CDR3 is CASSLSPGVQAFF. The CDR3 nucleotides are TGTGCCAGTAGTTTAAGTCCAGGTGTTCAGGCTTTCTTT.

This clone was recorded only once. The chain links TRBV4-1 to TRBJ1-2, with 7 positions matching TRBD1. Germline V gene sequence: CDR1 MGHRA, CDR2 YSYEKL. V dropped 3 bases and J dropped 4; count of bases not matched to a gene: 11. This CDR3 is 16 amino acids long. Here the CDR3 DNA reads TGCGCCAGCAGCCAGAAGAAGGGACAGAGTCTCTATGGCTACACCTTC. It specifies CASSQKKGQSLYGYTF.

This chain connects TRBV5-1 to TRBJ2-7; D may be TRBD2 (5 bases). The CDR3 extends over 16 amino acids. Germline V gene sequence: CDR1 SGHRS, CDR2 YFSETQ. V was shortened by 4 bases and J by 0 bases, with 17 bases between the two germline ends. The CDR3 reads CASSPPPLGSSYEQYF. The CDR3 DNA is TGCGCCAGCAGCCCCCCCCCTCTAGGGAGCTCCTACGAGCAGTACTTC.

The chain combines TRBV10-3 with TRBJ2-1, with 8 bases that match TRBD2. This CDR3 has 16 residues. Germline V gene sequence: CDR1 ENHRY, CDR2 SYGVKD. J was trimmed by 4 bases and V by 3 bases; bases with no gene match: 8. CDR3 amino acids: CAISDKDSGDYNEQFF. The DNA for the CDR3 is TGTGCCATCAGTGATAAGGATAGCGGGGATTACAATGAGCAGTTCTTC.

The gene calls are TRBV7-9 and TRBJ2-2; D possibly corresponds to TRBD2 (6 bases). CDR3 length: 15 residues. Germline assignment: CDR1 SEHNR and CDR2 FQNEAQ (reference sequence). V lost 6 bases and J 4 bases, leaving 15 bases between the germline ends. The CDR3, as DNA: TGTGCCAGCAGACACCGGGACTCTACCACCGGGGAGCTGTTTTTT. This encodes CASRHRDSTTGELFF.

CDR3: CASSWTSGRGEDTQYF. The CDR3 coding sequence is TGCGCCAGCAGCTGGACTAGCGGACGCGGGGAAGATACGCAGTATTTT. The chain recombines TRBV4-1 with TRBJ2-3, with 10 bases matching TRBD2. Germline V gene lookup returns CDR1 MGHRA and CDR2 YSYEKL. V shed 5 bases and J 5 bases; nucleotides not matched to a gene: 10. This CDR3 has 16 residues.

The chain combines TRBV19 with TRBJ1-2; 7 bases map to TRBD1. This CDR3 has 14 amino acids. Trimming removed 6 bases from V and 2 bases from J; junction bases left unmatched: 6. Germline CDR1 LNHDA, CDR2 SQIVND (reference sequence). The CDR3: CASRRDRQNYGYTF. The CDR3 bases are TGTGCCAGTAGGCGGGACAGACAGAACTATGGCTACACCTTC.

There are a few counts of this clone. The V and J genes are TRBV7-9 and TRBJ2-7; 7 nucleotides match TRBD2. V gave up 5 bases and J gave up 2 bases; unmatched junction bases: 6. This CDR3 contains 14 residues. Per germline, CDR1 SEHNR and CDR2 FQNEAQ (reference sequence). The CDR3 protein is CASSPTTSPYEQYF. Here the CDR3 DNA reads TGTGCCAGCAGCCCGACGACTAGCCCCTACGAGCAGTACTTC.

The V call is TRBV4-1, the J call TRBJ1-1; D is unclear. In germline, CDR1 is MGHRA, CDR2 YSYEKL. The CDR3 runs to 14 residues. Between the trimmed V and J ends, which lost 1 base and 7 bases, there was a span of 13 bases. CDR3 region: CASSQVGDGNEAFF. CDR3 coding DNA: TGCGCCAGCAGCCAAGTCGGGGATGGGAATGAAGCTTTCTTT.

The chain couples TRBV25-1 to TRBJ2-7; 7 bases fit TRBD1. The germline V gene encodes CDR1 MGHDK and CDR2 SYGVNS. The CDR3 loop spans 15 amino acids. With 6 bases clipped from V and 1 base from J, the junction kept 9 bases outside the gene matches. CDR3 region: CASRTTGTASYEQYF. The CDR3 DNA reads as TGTGCCAGCAGGACAACCGGGACAGCTTCCTACGAGCAGTACTTC.

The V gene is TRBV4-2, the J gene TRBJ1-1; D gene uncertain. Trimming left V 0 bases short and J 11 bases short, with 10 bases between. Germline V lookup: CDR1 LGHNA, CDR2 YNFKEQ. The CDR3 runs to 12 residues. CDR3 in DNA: TGTGCCAGCAGCCAAGATCAAAGGAGGGCTTTCTTT. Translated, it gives CASSQDQRRAFF.

The CDR3, as DNA: TGTGCCAGTAGTGGGCCCTCACCCCCGCCCATAAATCAGCCCCAGCATTTT. Its translation: CASSGPSPPPINQPQHF. The rearrangement links TRBV19 to TRBJ1-5; D remains ambiguous. Trimming removed 5 bases from V and 4 bases from J, with 21 bases in between. CDR3 length: 17 amino acids. The germline gives CDR1 LNHDA, CDR2 SQIVND (reference sequence).

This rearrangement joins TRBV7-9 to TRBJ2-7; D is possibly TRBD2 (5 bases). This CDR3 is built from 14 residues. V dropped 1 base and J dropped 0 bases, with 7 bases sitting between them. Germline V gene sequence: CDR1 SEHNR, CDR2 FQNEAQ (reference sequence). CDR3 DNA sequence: TGTGCCAGCAGCTTAGACGGGAACTCCTACGAGCAGTACTTC. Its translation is CASSLDGNSYEQYF.

This chain's CDR3 is CASSYRSGAQSYEQYF. In DNA form, the CDR3 reads TGTGCCAGCAGTTACCGAAGCGGGGCTCAGTCCTACGAGCAGTACTTC. The chain couples TRBV6-2 or TRBV6-3 to TRBJ2-7, with TRBD2 matching 7 bases. CDR3 size: 16 residues. The V segment lost 2 bases and the J segment 1 base; nucleotides outside the gene matches: 8. Germline values: CDR1 MNHEY, CDR2 SVGEGT.

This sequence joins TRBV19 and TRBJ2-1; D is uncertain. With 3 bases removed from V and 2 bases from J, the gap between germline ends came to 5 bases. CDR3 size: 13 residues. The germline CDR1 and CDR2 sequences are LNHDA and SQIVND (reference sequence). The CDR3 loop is CASSISAYNEQFF. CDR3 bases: TGTGCCAGTAGTATTTCAGCCTACAATGAGCAGTTCTTC. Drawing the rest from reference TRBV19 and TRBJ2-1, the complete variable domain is DGGITQSPKYLFRKEGQNVTLSCEQNLNHDAMYWYRQDPGQGLRLIYYSQIVNDFQKGDIAEGYSVSREKKESFPLTVTSAQKNPTAFYLCASSISAYNEQFFGPGTRLTVL.

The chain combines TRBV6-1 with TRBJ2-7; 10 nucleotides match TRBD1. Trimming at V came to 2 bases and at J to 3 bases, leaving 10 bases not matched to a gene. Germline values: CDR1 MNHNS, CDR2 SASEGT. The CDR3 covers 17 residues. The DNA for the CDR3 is TGTGCCAGCAGTGAATTCCCCGGGACAGGGGTTCGCTACGAGCAGTACTTC. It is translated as CASSEFPGTGVRYEQYF.